This TCR beta chain was observed in a study of T cell responses to AZD1222 COVID-19 vaccine. Here immunoSEQ multiplex PCR was the method, and the copy in TCRdb shows in-frame clones only, minus some. The sample comprises 95,000 to 110,000 clones, nearly 90% of which are singletons, and about 5% rests with the top ten. Germline V gene sequence: CDR1 MGHRA, CDR2 YSYEKL. Trimming stripped 0 bases from V and 1 base from J, with 10 bases between. The CDR3 spans 16 residues. J is TRBJ1-5 and V is TRBV4-1; no reliable D call. Here the sequenced sample was peripheral blood, taken 28 days after the second AZD1222 dose. This TCR came from an adult who received the AZD1222 COVID-19 vaccine. The CDR3 bases are TGCGCCAGCAGCCAAGAACCCGGCAGCAGCAATCAGCCCCAGCATTTT. Translation gives CASSQEPGSSNQPQHF.